This is a list of T cell receptor beta chains from one sample in a study of cytomegalovirus exposure and HLA in healthy donors. Method: immunoSEQ multiplex PCR; TCRdb's copy keeps in-frame clones and lacks some. The sample shows tens of thousands of clones, around 83% of them seen only once. Sequenced sample: PBMCs. The receptors stem from a man aged 35-49 years in good health and CMV-seronegative. CDR3s include the opening cysteine and the closing phenylalanine or tryptophan. A D gene is named only where the DNA matches it firmly. The listing skips clone size in some rows; elsewhere it reads once, few, many or a size class.

d_gene: NA; abundance: NA; v_gene: TRBV5-1; j_gene: TRBJ1-1; CDR3aa: CASSLRGNTEAFF; CDR3nt: TGCGCCAGCAGCTTGAGAGGGAACACTGAAGCTTTCTTT
d_gene: NA; abundance: few; v_gene: TRBV5-1; j_gene: TRBJ2-5; CDR3aa: CASSSRGGETQYF; CDR3nt: TGCGCCAGCAGCTCCAGAGGCGGGGAGACCCAGTACTTC
d_gene: TRBD1; abundance: NA; v_gene: TRBV19; j_gene: TRBJ1-2; CDR3aa: CASRQGVHGYTF; CDR3nt: TGTGCCAGTCGACAGGGGGTCCATGGCTACACCTTC
d_gene: NA; abundance: NA; v_gene: TRBV18; j_gene: TRBJ1-1; CDR3aa: CASSPGPNTEAFF; CDR3nt: TGTGCCAGCTCACCAGGGCCGAACACTGAAGCTTTCTTT
d_gene: TRBD1; abundance: NA; v_gene: TRBV25-1; j_gene: TRBJ1-6; CDR3aa: CASRNRTGGNSPLHF; CDR3nt: TGTGCCAGCAGAAACCGGACAGGGGGCAATTCACCCCTCCACTTT
d_gene: TRBD1; abundance: NA; v_gene: TRBV23-1; j_gene: TRBJ1-1; CDR3aa: CASSHPSTGRGTEAFF; CDR3nt: TGCGCCAGCAGTCACCCCTCGACAGGGCGAGGGACTGAAGCTTTCTTT
d_gene: TRBD1; abundance: NA; v_gene: TRBV19; j_gene: TRBJ2-2; CDR3aa: CASSIWDRGNTGELFF; CDR3nt: TGTGCCAGTAGTATATGGGACAGGGGGAACACCGGGGAGCTGTTTTTT
d_gene: NA; abundance: NA; v_gene: TRBV5-6; j_gene: TRBJ2-1; CDR3aa: CASSPYLGRGDLNEQFF; CDR3nt: TGTGCCAGCAGCCCCTACCTTGGGCGGGGAGACCTCAATGAGCAGTTCTTC
d_gene: TRBD1; abundance: NA; v_gene: TRBV6-4; j_gene: TRBJ2-1; CDR3aa: CASSPDRSVSSYNEQFF; CDR3nt: TGTGCCAGCAGTCCGGACAGGTCGGTGAGCTCCTACAATGAGCAGTTCTTC
d_gene: NA; abundance: NA; v_gene: TRBV5-1; j_gene: TRBJ1-2; CDR3aa: CASSDQTGINRGYTF; CDR3nt: TGCGCCAGCAGCGACCAGACTGGGATTAATAGGGGATACACCTTC
d_gene: NA; abundance: NA; v_gene: TRBV6-1; j_gene: TRBJ2-5; CDR3aa: CASSEVVGQPLRQETQYF; CDR3nt: TGTGCCAGCAGTGAAGTGGTTGGGCAGCCCTTAAGGCAAGAGACCCAGTACTTC
d_gene: TRBD1; abundance: NA; v_gene: TRBV27; j_gene: TRBJ1-2; CDR3aa: CASSQGTGGFYGYTF; CDR3nt: TGTGCCAGCAGCCAAGGGACAGGGGGTTTCTATGGCTACACCTTC
d_gene: NA; abundance: few; v_gene: TRBV2; j_gene: TRBJ1-2; CDR3aa: CASKAGATPNYGYTF; CDR3nt: TGTGCCAGCAAGGCAGGGGCTACCCCTAACTATGGCTACACCTTC